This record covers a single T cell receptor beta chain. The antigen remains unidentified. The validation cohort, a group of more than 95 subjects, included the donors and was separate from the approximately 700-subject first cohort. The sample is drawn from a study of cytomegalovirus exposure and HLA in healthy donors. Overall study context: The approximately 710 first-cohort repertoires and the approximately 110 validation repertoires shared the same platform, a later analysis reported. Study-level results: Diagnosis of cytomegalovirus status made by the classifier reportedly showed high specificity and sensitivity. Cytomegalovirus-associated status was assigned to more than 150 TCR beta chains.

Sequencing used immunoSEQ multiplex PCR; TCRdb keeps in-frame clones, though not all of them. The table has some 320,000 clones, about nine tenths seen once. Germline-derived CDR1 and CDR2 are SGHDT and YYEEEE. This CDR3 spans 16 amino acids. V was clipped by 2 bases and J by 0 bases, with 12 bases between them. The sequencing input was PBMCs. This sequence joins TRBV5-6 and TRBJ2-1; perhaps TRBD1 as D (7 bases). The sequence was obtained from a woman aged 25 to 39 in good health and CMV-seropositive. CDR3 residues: CASSFGGGLSYNEQFF. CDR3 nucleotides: TGTGCCAGCAGCTTCGGAGGGGGCCTCTCCTACAATGAGCAGTTCTTC.